The 20 T cell receptor beta chains below come from one sample, sequenced in a study of T-cell reconstitution after alpha-beta-depleted transplantation in children. Overall study findings and caveats: Newly produced T cells mostly accounted for T-cell counts and diversity one year post-transplant.

Antigen specificity for these receptors is unknown. Construction of the TCRbeta library involved unique molecular identifiers. Each CDR3 protein gets one entry after TCRdb re-called the PCR reads with MiXCR. The sample includes about 300,000 distinct CDR3 sequences, 7.5% to 9% of them seen just once. The sample was peripheral blood, taken 360 days after TCRalphabeta/CD19-depleted stem cell transplant. Every receptor here comes from a female patient under 10 years old who had a stem cell transplant for Fanconi anemia, so the T cells may come from the graft donor.

The chain joins TRBV18 to TRBJ2-5; TRBD1 is a possible D gene (6 bases). Trimming left V 3 bases short and J 5 bases short, with 13 bases between. The CDR3 consists of 14 residues. Looked up from germline, CDR1 is KGHSH and CDR2 is LQKENI. CDR3 bases: TGTGCCAGCTCACCGGCAGGGGCAGGGGAGACCCAGTACTTC. Translation gives CASSPAGAGETQYF.

This clonotype appeared a few times. J is TRBJ1-1 and V is TRBV6-2 or TRBV6-3; a weak D match, TRBD1 (6 bases). Germline V lookup: CDR1 MNHEY, CDR2 SVGEGT. The V end was cut by 10 bases, the J end by 5 bases, with 14 bases between. The CDR3 is made up of 12 amino acids. CDR3 DNA sequence: TGTGCCACCTCAACAGGGTGGACTGAAGCTTTCTTT. Amino acid sequence: CATSTGWTEAFF.

This clonotype was found a few times. This chain joins TRBV7-9 and TRBJ1-1, with TRBD1 matching over 7 bases. CDR3 size: 13 residues. The germline V gene encodes CDR1 SEHNR and CDR2 FQNEAQ (reference sequence). Trimming at V came to 5 bases and at J to 8 bases, leaving 8 bases not matched to a gene. The CDR3: CASSPSETGEAFF. The CDR3 region has the DNA TGTGCCAGCAGCCCGAGCGAGACAGGGGAAGCTTTCTTT.

V usage is TRBV5-6 and J usage is TRBJ2-1; 10 bases are shared with TRBD2. CDR1 is SGHDT and CDR2 is YYEEEE in the germline V gene. This CDR3 is 16 amino acids long. With V trimmed by 0 bases and J by 5 bases, 5 bases remained unmatched. The CDR3: CASSLELAGRHNEQFF. The CDR3 DNA reads as TGTGCCAGCAGCTTGGAACTAGCGGGGCGCCACAATGAGCAGTTCTTC.

The table lists this clonotype with many counts. V usage is TRBV7-3 and J usage is TRBJ2-1, with 10 nucleotides matching TRBD2. CDR1 SGHTA and CDR2 FQGTGA come from the germline V gene. After removal of 8 bases from V and 4 bases from J, the junction contained 2 bases not matched to a gene. There are 13 residues in the CDR3. This CDR3 is CASPAGGYNEQFF. The CDR3 coding sequence is TGTGCCAGCCCAGCGGGGGGGTACAATGAGCAGTTCTTC.

This clonotype was detected many times. V gene TRBV10-3 combines with J gene TRBJ2-2; D gene uncertain. CDR1 ENHRY and CDR2 SYGVKD come from the germline V gene. CDR3 size: 12 residues. V dropped 6 bases and J dropped 5 bases, with 7 bases sitting between them. CDR3 bases: TGTGCCATCAGAAGCCTAACCGGGGAGCTGTTTTTT. Translation gives CAIRSLTGELFF.

This clonotype was recorded a few times. V is TRBV7-6 and J is TRBJ2-1; TRBD2 aligns across 10 bases. Trimming at V came to 1 base and at J to 5 bases, leaving 5 bases not matched to a gene. CDR1 and CDR2 (germline): SGHVS, FNYEAQ. This CDR3 comprises 16 residues. The CDR3 loop reads CASSLVERGGNNEQFF. The CDR3 DNA reads as TGTGCCAGCAGCTTAGTCGAGCGGGGGGGCAACAATGAGCAGTTCTTC.

This clonotype turned up a few times. J is TRBJ2-4 and V is TRBV7-9; a possible D gene is TRBD1 (5 bases). V was cut by 5 bases and J by 0 bases, with 17 bases left in between. From germline, CDR1 is SEHNR and CDR2 FQNEAQ (reference sequence). The CDR3 is 17 amino acids. The CDR3: CASSPRASGLAKNIQYF. CDR3 nucleotide sequence: TGTGCCAGCAGCCCACGTGCTTCAGGGCTAGCCAAAAACATTCAGTACTTC.

V usage is TRBV18 and J usage is TRBJ2-7; D not certain. The V end was cut by 3 bases, the J end by 4 bases, with 10 bases between. Germline CDR1 KGHSH, CDR2 LQKENI. The CDR3 covers 13 residues. The CDR3 DNA follows: TGTGCCAGCTCACCTATAACAGCGTACGAGCAGTACTTC. Protein: CASSPITAYEQYF. Using reference TRBV18 and TRBJ2-7 for the parts outside the CDR3, the full variable domain is NAGVMQNPRHLVRRRGQEARLRCSPMKGHSHVYWYRQLPEEGLKFMVYLQKENIIDESGMPKERFSAEFPKEGPSILRIQQVVRGDSAAYFCASSPITAYEQYFGPGTRLTVT.

This clonotype was seen a few times. The V call is TRBV2, the J call TRBJ2-2; 9 bases map to TRBD2. V was clipped by 6 bases and J by 5 bases; unmatched bases: 7. There are 15 residues in the CDR3. Germline CDR1 is SNHLY and CDR2 is FYNNEI. The CDR3 bases are TGTGCCAGCAGGATTAGCGGGAGTGGAACCGGGGAGCTGTTTTTT. This gives the protein CASRISGSGTGELFF.

The chain uses TRBV28 and TRBJ1-5, with 7 bases that match TRBD1. V shed 3 bases, J shed 5 bases, and the junction held 4 bases outside the gene matches. Germline CDR1 MDHEN, CDR2 SYDVKM. The CDR3 has 14 amino acids. The CDR3 DNA follows: TGTGCCAGCAGTTTTTTCCAGGGGGATCAGCCCCAGCATTTT. Residues: CASSFFQGDQPQHF. The variable domain in full, completed from reference TRBV28 and TRBJ1-5, reads DVKVTQSSRYLVKRTGEKVFLECVQDMDHENMFWYRQDPGLGLRLIYFSYDVKMKEKGDIPEGYSVSREKKERFSLILESASTNQTSMYLCASSFFQGDQPQHFGDGTRLSIL.

This clonotype was counted at least ten times. The chain links TRBV4-3 to TRBJ2-2; D is uncertain. The CDR3 extends over 15 amino acids. In germline, CDR1 is LGHNA, CDR2 YSLEER. Trimming shortened V by 0 bases and J by 9 bases, and 14 bases separated the two germline ends. CDR3 loop: CASSQEAIWRRELFF. CDR3 bases: TGCGCCAGCAGCCAAGAGGCAATCTGGCGGAGGGAGCTGTTTTTT.

As concerns this clonotype: Given a much more abundant clone one base away, this may be a read error. The gene calls are TRBV5-6 and TRBJ2-7; a weak D match, TRBD2 (6 bases). Trimming left V 0 bases short and J 1 base short, with 8 bases between. Germline lookup yields CDR1 SGHDT and CDR2 YYEEEE. The CDR3 has 14 residues. CDR3 coding DNA: TGTGCCAGCAGCTTGGGAGCGGGTTCCTACGAGCAGTACTTC. This gives the protein CASSLGAGSYEQYF.

This clonotype was counted only a few times. The V gene is TRBV20-1, the J gene TRBJ2-1, with 12 bases matching TRBD2. The CDR3 is 18 residues long. The V segment lost 0 bases and the J segment 6 bases; nucleotides outside the gene matches: 12. Germline CDR1 DFQATT, CDR2 SNEGSKA (reference sequence). The CDR3 coding sequence is TGCAGTGCTAGAGACCCTAGCGGGGGGGGTCCATCCGGCAATGAGCAGTTCTTC. It codes for CSARDPSGGGPSGNEQFF.

CDR3 coding DNA: TGTGCCATCGGCTCCGGGACGACTAGCGGGAGTTTGAATGAGCAGTTCTTC. Its translation is CAIGSGTTSGSLNEQFF. This rearrangement joins TRBV4-2 to TRBJ2-1, with 12 bases lining up with TRBD2. The CDR3 length is 17 residues. Per germline, CDR1 LGHNA and CDR2 YNFKEQ. With V trimmed by 10 bases and J by 7 bases, 17 bases remained unmatched.

Many counts were recorded for this clonotype. The chain recombines TRBV3-1 with TRBJ2-1; 7 positions match TRBD2. CDR1 LGHDT and CDR2 YNNKEL come from the germline V gene (reference sequence). The ends lost 0 bases at V and 6 bases at J; junction bases unmatched: 8. CDR3 length: 16 amino acids. CDR3 DNA sequence: TGTGCCAGCAGCCAAGATTTCGGACTAGGAGGCAATGAGCAGTTCTTC. It specifies CASSQDFGLGGNEQFF.

This clonotype has just a few counts. CDR3 sequence: CASSQAEAGVFYNEQFF. In DNA form, the CDR3 reads TGTGCCAGCAGCCAAGCCGAAGCGGGGGTTTTCTACAATGAGCAGTTCTTC. The gene calls are TRBV3-1 and TRBJ2-1; TRBD2 matches 8 bases. The CDR3 has 17 residues. CDR1 and CDR2 (germline): LGHDT, YNNKEL (reference sequence). Trimming at V came to 1 base and at J to 3 bases, leaving 8 bases not matched to a gene.

The chain joins TRBV6-1 to TRBJ2-7; either TRBD1 or TRBD2 may supply D (5 bases each). Germline V gene lookup returns CDR1 MNHNS and CDR2 SASEGT. The CDR3 is 13 amino acids. V shed 6 bases and J shed 5 bases, with 14 bases lying between them. The CDR3 sequence: CASRMRGFHEQYF. The DNA of the CDR3 is TGTGCCAGCAGGATGAGGGGTTTCCACGAGCAGTACTTC.

This clonotype turned up a few times. The gene calls are TRBV10-3 and TRBJ1-1, with D perhaps matching TRBD1 (6 bases). The germline V gene encodes CDR1 ENHRY and CDR2 SYGVKD. V lost 0 bases and J 7 bases, leaving 12 bases between the germline ends. This CDR3 contains 14 residues. The DNA of the CDR3 is TGTGCCATCAGTGAGTCGTTGGGGGCGGGTGAAGCTTTCTTT. Translating gives CAISESLGAGEAFF.

The sample holds many counts of this clonotype. This chain joins TRBV5-1 and TRBJ2-3; D not certain. The germline V gene encodes CDR1 SGHRS and CDR2 YFSETQ. The germline V and J ends were trimmed by 0 bases and 6 bases, with 17 bases remaining between them. The CDR3 has 16 amino acids. DNA for the CDR3: TGCGCCAGCAGCTTGGGAGGTCACTTCGTTGGGGATACGCAGTATTTT. Translation gives CASSLGGHFVGDTQYF.